These 24 T cell receptor beta chains were sequenced from one sample in a study of blood T cell repertoires in COVID-19. Profiled with immunoSEQ multiplex PCR; TCRdb holds only in-frame clones, not every one. In the table there are fewer than 500,000 clones, around 86% of which are singletons. The sample consisted of peripheral blood. These receptors all come from a woman aged 30 to 39 with active or convalescent COVID-19.

The chain employs TRBV20-1 and TRBJ1-1; D is unresolved. Trimming took 3 bases from V and 1 from J, leaving 18 bases between them. The germline gives CDR1 DFQATT, CDR2 SNEGSKA (reference sequence). This CDR3 has 16 amino acids. The CDR3 DNA is TGCAGTGCTAGTCTCCCACGACAAGGCCAGAACACTGAAGCTTTCTTT. Its translation: CSASLPRQGQNTEAFF.

The rearrangement uses TRBV5-6 and TRBJ2-7; D may be TRBD2 (7 bases). Germline V lookup: CDR1 SGHDT, CDR2 YYEEEE. With 0 bases removed from V and 0 bases from J, the gap between germline ends came to 13 bases. This CDR3 has 16 amino acids. The CDR3 DNA follows: TGTGCCAGCAGCTTGGCCGGGGGGCAAATCTCCTACGAGCAGTACTTC. This codes for CASSLAGGQISYEQYF.

The chain couples TRBV5-1 to TRBJ1-2, with D possibly TRBD1 on 6 matching bases. The CDR3 covers 16 residues. Germline V CDR1 and CDR2: SGHRS, YFSETQ. V lost 0 bases and J 3 bases, leaving 15 bases between the germline ends. Here the CDR3 reads CASSLESGATHYGYTF. DNA of the CDR3: TGCGCCAGCAGCTTGGAGTCAGGGGCGACCCACTATGGCTACACCTTC.

This clone has a single count. This rearrangement joins TRBV7-6 to TRBJ2-2, with D possibly being TRBD2 (7 bases). V was trimmed by 5 bases and J by 1 base, leaving 14 bases between them. Germline-derived CDR1 and CDR2 are SGHVS and FNYEAQ. The CDR3 spans 16 residues. The CDR3: CASSLFGGQNTGELFF. DNA of the CDR3: TGTGCCAGCAGCCTATTCGGGGGGCAGAACACCGGGGAGCTGTTTTTT.

This clone showed up just once. This chain links TRBV6-5 with TRBJ1-1; possible D gene TRBD1, 6 bases. Trimming left V 5 bases short and J 5 bases short, with 15 bases between. Germline V gene lookup returns CDR1 MNHEY and CDR2 SVGAGI. The CDR3 is 14 amino acids. The chain's CDR3 is CASSLGGLGTEAFF. The CDR3 DNA sequence: TGTGCCAGCAGTCTCGGGGGGCTTGGGACTGAAGCTTTCTTT.

The chain links TRBV27 to TRBJ1-1; D is possibly TRBD1 (5 bases). Germline assignment: CDR1 MNHEY and CDR2 SMNVEV (reference sequence). The length of the CDR3 is 14 residues. Between the trimmed V and J ends, which lost 8 bases and 3 bases, there was a span of 16 bases. CDR3: CASSGYGAYTEAFF. In DNA, the CDR3 is TGTGCCAGCTCAGGCTATGGGGCGTACACTGAAGCTTTCTTT.

The rearrangement links TRBV30 to TRBJ1-1; possibly TRBD1 for D (6 bases). Per the germline V gene, CDR1 is GTSNPN and CDR2 is SVGIG (reference sequence). The CDR3 is 13 amino acids. The V and J ends lost 2 bases and 6 bases respectively, with 13 bases between them. The DNA for the CDR3 is TGTGCCTGGAGTCGGGGGGACAACGCTGAAGCTTTCTTT. Encoded protein: CAWSRGDNAEAFF.

Written as DNA, the CDR3 is TGTGCCAGCAGTTTGAGTGGTCTAGCCAACCCTCTCTACGAGCAGTACTTC. Translated: CASSLSGLANPLYEQYF. The J gene is TRBJ2-7, the V gene TRBV27, with D tentatively TRBD2 (5 bases). CDR1 and CDR2 from the germline V gene are MNHEY and SMNVEV (reference sequence). The CDR3 has 17 residues. V was cut by 3 bases and J by 3 bases, with 21 bases left in between.

The chain carries TRBV27 and TRBJ1-6, with D unresolved. V shed 0 bases and J shed 13 bases, with 16 bases lying between them. Germline V gene lookup returns CDR1 MNHEY and CDR2 SMNVEV (reference sequence). This CDR3 comprises 15 residues. CDR3 amino acids: CASSLSREVDFPLHF. As DNA, the CDR3 is TGTGCCAGCAGTTTATCAAGAGAGGTAGATTTTCCCCTCCACTTT.

This clone was recorded once. This sequence joins TRBV24-1 and TRBJ2-2; 8 bases fit TRBD2. Germline CDR1 and CDR2: KGHDR and SFDVKD. This CDR3 region has 16 residues. V lost 3 bases, J lost 1 base, and 3 bases stayed unmatched. CDR3 sequence (DNA): TGTGCCACCAGTGATAGCGGGGGCCGGAACACCGGGGAGCTGTTTTTT. Its translation is CATSDSGGRNTGELFF.

The chain carries TRBV3-1 (or the pseudogene TRBV3-2) and TRBJ1-6; D perhaps matches TRBD1 (6 bases). The CDR3 is made up of 15 amino acids. The V gene's germline CDR1 is LGHDT and CDR2 YNNKEL (reference sequence). Trimming pared 5 bases from V and 7 bases from J, leaving 15 bases between. CDR3 sequence reads: CASSVLQGSNSPLHF. CDR3 coding DNA: TGTGCCAGCAGCGTACTACAGGGTTCGAATTCACCCCTCCACTTT.

V usage is TRBV6-5 and J usage is TRBJ2-5, with TRBD2 matching over 7 bases. This CDR3 is 14 amino acids long. The V and J ends lost 6 bases and 5 bases, in that order; junction bases with no gene match: 9. Germline-derived CDR1 and CDR2 are MNHEY and SVGAGI. As DNA, the CDR3 is TGTGCCAGCAGATCGGGGGGTAAGGTCGAGACCCAGTACTTC. It codes for CASRSGGKVETQYF.

This clone was seen once. This chain joins TRBV6-5 and TRBJ1-4; 11 nucleotides align to TRBD1. V shed 8 bases and J 10 bases; nucleotides not matched to a gene: 6. The CDR3 has 13 amino acids. The germline V gene has CDR1 MNHEY and CDR2 SVGAGI. The CDR3: CASSGQGGGKLFF. CDR3 sequence (DNA): TGTGCCAGCTCGGGACAGGGGGGAGGAAAACTGTTTTTT.

This clone was seen only a few times. The chain is built from TRBV25-1 and TRBJ2-5, with 10 bases aligning to TRBD1. The germline V gene has CDR1 MGHDK and CDR2 SYGVNS. V trimming: 1 base; J trimming: 5 bases; junction bases outside the gene matches: 7. This CDR3 contains 16 residues. CDR3 amino acids: CASSESGTGVRETQYF. CDR3 sequence (DNA): TGTGCCAGCAGTGAATCGGGGACAGGGGTTAGGGAGACCCAGTACTTC.

V is TRBV6-6 and J is TRBJ1-6, with TRBD1 matching 10 bases. The CDR3 spans 22 residues. Per germline, CDR1 MNHNY and CDR2 SVGAGI (reference sequence). V was clipped by 6 bases and J by 0 bases; unmatched bases: 20. The CDR3 DNA follows: TGTGCCAGCAGCTCCGAGGCAGTTGACGGGACAGGGGATTTCTCCTATAATTCACCCCTCCACTTT. Its translation is CASSSEAVDGTGDFSYNSPLHF.

This sequence joins TRBV6-5 and TRBJ2-3; D unclear. The germline V gene encodes CDR1 MNHEY and CDR2 SVGAGI. V was cut by 6 bases and J by 0 bases, with 13 bases left in between. The CDR3 covers 15 residues. CDR3 region: CASRQAVASTDTQYF. The CDR3 DNA reads as TGTGCCAGCAGGCAAGCTGTCGCTAGCACAGATACGCAGTATTTT.

The table lists this clone with a few counts. DNA of the CDR3: TGCGCCAGCAGTGTAGCGGGGGGTCCAGATACGCAGTATTTT. This codes for CASSVAGGPDTQYF. The chain has TRBV10-2 and TRBJ2-3, with 10 bases aligning to TRBD2. The CDR3 extends over 14 amino acids. J lost 4 bases, V lost 4 bases, and 2 bases had no gene match. CDR1 is WSHSY and CDR2 is SAAADI in the germline V gene.

This chain uses TRBV5-4 with TRBJ1-2; D is possibly TRBD1 (5 bases). The CDR3 sequence is 11 residues long. The V end lost 0 bases, the J end lost 14 bases, and 11 bases lay between the germline ends. CDR1 is SGHNT, CDR2 YYREEE, per germline (reference sequence). The CDR3 spells CASSLGAGETF. The CDR3 nucleotides are TGTGCCAGCAGCTTGGGGGCGGGGGAAACCTTC. Full variable domain (outside the CDR3, taken from reference TRBV5-4 and TRBJ1-2): ETGVTQSPTHLIKTRGQQVTLRCSSQSGHNTVSWYQQALGQGPQFIFQYYREEENGRGNFPPRFSGLQFPNYSSELNVNALELDDSALYLCASSLGAGETFGSGTRLTVV.

This rearrangement joins TRBV19 to TRBJ2-1; possibly TRBD2 for D (6 bases). CDR1 is LNHDA and CDR2 is SQIVND in the germline V gene (reference sequence). CDR3 size: 13 residues. V dropped 2 bases and J dropped 8 bases, with 10 bases sitting between them. CDR3 DNA: TGTGCCAGTAGTATACGGGGGAGTGATGAGCAGTTCTTC. The encoded protein is CASSIRGSDEQFF.

The CDR3 is CASSGGTGTGLNTGELFF. CDR3 nucleotide sequence: TGCGCCAGCAGCGGAGGGACAGGGACTGGCCTGAACACCGGGGAGCTGTTTTTT. The rearrangement links TRBV5-1 to TRBJ2-2, with TRBD1 identical over 9 bases. Germline values: CDR1 SGHRS, CDR2 YFSETQ. Unmatched junction bases numbered 11, after V lost 4 bases and J lost 1 base. The CDR3 has 18 residues.

The chain couples TRBV4-1 to TRBJ1-1, with TRBD1 matching 10 bases. The CDR3 sequence is 16 residues long. After removal of 2 bases from V and 5 bases from J, the junction contained 8 bases not matched to a gene. Germline V lookup: CDR1 MGHRA, CDR2 YSYEKL. DNA of the CDR3: TGCGCCAGCAGCCAACCCCGGGACAGGGGATTGACTGAAGCTTTCTTT. As protein: CASSQPRDRGLTEAFF.

This clone was detected only once. The rearrangement links TRBV6-2 or TRBV6-3 to TRBJ2-2, with TRBD2 identical over 11 bases. This CDR3 region has 19 residues. Per the germline V gene, CDR1 is MNHEY and CDR2 is SVGEGT. V trimming: 5 bases; J trimming: 0 bases; junction bases outside the gene matches: 11. CDR3 nucleotides: TGTGCCAGCAGTCCCCTCGTAGCGGGAGGGCCAACGAACACCGGGGAGCTGTTTTTT. Translation: CASSPLVAGGPTNTGELFF.

The genes are TRBV12-3 or TRBV12-4 and TRBJ2-7, with a tentative D call TRBD1 (6 bases). V was pared by 5 bases and J by 0 bases, with 8 bases between. The CDR3 length is 13 residues. The CDR3 DNA reads as TGTGCCAGCAGTGGGACAAACTCCTACGAGCAGTACTTC. This translates into CASSGTNSYEQYF.

CDR3 region: CSVGSPPGTRTDTQYF. CDR3 DNA sequence: TGCAGCGTTGGCTCACCTCCCGGGACACGGACAGATACGCAGTATTTT. The chain couples TRBV29-1 to TRBJ2-3; D possibly corresponds to TRBD1 (6 bases). CDR3 length: 16 residues. V was cut by 4 bases and J by 3 bases, with 20 bases left in between. Germline CDR1 and CDR2: SQVTM and ANQGSEA.